Sequencing of this T cell receptor (beta chain) was carried out in a study of blood T cells in healthy people across ages. This clonotype was seen only a few times. Its antigen is unknown. The CDR3 runs 14 residues. V lost 6 bases and J lost 0, with 11 bases in between. A second PCR, run for roughly 7 to 12 cycles, used a sample-barcoded 5' primer plus a J-beta primer mix. TCRdb fed the 5' RACE reads into MiXCR, producing one record per CDR3 protein. The sample yields roughly 640,000 distinct CDR3 sequences, approximately 30% seen once. General study findings and limits: Using unsorted PBMCs precluded a conclusive naive versus antigen-experienced comparison. No one knew whether donors had CMV, which possibly confounded expanded clonotype changes. More naive CD4+ cells and higher diversity were found in long-lived than in aged donors.

The sequence was collected from a woman older than 75 in good health. The V call is TRBV12-3 or TRBV12-4, the J call TRBJ1-1; D gene unclear. Specimen: blood. The CDR3 DNA is TGTGCCAGCAGCTACAGCGATATGAACACTGAAGCTTTCTTT. It is translated as CASSYSDMNTEAFF.